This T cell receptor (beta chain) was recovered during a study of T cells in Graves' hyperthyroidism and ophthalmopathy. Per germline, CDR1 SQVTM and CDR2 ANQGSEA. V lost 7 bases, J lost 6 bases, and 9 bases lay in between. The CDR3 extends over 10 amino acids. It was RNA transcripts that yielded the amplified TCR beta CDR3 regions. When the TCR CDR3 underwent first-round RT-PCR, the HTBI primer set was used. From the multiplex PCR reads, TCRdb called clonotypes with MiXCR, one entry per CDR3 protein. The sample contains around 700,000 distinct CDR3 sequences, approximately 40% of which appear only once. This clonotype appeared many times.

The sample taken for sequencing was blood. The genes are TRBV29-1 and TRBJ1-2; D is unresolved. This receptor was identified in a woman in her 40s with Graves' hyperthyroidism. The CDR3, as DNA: TGCAGCGCCAATCCGAATGGCTACACCTTC. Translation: CSANPNGYTF. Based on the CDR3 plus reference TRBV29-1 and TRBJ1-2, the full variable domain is SAVISQKPSRDICQRGTSLTIQCQVDSQVTMMFWYRQQPGQSLTLIATANQGSEATYESGFVIDKFPISRPNLTFSTLTVSNMSPEDSSIYLCSANPNGYTFGSGTRLTVV.